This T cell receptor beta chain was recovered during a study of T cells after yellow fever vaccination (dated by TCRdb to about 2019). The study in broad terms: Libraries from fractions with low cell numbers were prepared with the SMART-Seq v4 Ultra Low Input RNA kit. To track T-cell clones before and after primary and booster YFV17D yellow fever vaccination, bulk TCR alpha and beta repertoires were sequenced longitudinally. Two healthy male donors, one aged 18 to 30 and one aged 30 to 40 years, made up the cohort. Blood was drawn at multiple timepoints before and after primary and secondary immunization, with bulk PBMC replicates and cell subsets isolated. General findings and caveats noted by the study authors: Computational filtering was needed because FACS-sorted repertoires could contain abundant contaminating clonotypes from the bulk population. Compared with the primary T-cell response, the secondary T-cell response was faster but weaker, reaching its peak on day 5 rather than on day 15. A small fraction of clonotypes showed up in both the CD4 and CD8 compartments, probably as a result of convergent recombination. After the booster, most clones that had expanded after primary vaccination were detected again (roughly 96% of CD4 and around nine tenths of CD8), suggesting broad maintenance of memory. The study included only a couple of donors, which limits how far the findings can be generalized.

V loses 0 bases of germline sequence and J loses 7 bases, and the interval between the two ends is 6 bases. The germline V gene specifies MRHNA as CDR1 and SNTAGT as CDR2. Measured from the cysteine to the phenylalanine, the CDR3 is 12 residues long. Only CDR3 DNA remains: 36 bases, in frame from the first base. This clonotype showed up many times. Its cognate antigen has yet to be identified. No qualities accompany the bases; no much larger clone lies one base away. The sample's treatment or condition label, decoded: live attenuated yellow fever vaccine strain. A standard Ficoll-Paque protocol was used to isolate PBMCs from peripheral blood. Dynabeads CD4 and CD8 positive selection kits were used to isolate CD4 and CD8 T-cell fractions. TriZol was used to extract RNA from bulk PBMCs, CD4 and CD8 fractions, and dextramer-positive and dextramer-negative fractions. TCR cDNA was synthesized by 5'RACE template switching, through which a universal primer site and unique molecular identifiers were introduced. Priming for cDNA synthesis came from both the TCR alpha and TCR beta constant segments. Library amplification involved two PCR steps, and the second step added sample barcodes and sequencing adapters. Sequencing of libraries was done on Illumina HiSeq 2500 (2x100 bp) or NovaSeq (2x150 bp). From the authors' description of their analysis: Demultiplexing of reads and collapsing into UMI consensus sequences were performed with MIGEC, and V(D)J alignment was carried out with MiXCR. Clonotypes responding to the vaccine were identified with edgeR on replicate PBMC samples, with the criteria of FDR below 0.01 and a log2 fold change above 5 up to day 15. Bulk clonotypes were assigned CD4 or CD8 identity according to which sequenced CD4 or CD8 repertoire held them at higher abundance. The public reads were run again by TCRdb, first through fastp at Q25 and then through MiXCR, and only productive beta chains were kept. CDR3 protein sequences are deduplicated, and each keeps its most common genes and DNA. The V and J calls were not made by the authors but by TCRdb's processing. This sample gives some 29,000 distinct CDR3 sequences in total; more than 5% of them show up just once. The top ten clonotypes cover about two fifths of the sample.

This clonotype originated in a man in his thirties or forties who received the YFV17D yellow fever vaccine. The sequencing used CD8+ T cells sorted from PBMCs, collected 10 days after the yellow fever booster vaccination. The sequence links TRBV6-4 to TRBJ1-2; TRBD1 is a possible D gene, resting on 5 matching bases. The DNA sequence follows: TGTGCCAGCAGTGACTCGGGGGTTGGCTACACCTTC. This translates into CASSDSGVGYTF.